A single sample is the source of the 11 T cell receptor beta chains below, sequenced in a study of T cells in Graves' hyperthyroidism and ophthalmopathy. Amplified TCR beta CDR3 regions derived from RNA transcripts. TCR CDR3 underwent first-round RT-PCR with the HTBI primer set. TCRdb independently ran MiXCR on the multiplex PCR reads; one entry per CDR3 protein. The table lists roughly 400,000 distinct CDR3 sequences, 20% to 30% of them singletons. The specimen was blood. Source of these receptors: a man aged 45-60 years with Graves' hyperthyroidism.

This clonotype was counted a few times. The chain recombines TRBV15 with TRBJ2-3; TRBD1 matches at 8 bases. The CDR3 has 14 amino acids. Germline CDR1 LNHNV, CDR2 YYDKDF (reference sequence). The trim removed 5 bases at V and 3 bases at J, leaving 4 bases unmatched. The CDR3 is CATSGRDRTDTQYF. Here the CDR3 DNA reads TGTGCCACCAGCGGCCGGGACAGGACAGATACGCAGTATTTT.

This sequence joins TRBV28 and TRBJ2-4; D uncertain. Germline CDR1 and CDR2: MDHEN and SYDVKM. The CDR3 extends over 11 amino acids. V lost 4 bases, J lost 6 bases, and 4 bases lay in between. The CDR3 DNA follows: TGTGCCAGCAGTTCCAGAAACATTCAGTACTTC. It specifies CASSSRNIQYF. Together with reference TRBV28 and TRBJ2-4, the CDR3 gives the full variable domain: DVKVTQSSRYLVKRTGEKVFLECVQDMDHENMFWYRQDPGLGLRLIYFSYDVKMKEKGDIPEGYSVSREKKERFSLILESASTNQTSMYLCASSSRNIQYFGAGTRLSVL.

The V and J genes are TRBV7-9 and TRBJ2-2, with 13 bases identical to TRBD2. V was clipped by 4 bases and J by 7 bases; unmatched bases: 12. Germline values: CDR1 SEHNR, CDR2 FQNEAQ (reference sequence). The CDR3 has 18 residues. CDR3 in amino acids: CASSSPGLAGEVGGELFF. CDR3 nucleotides: TGTGCCAGCAGCTCCCCAGGACTAGCGGGAGAAGTTGGCGGGGAGCTGTTTTTT. The full variable domain, in which reference TRBV7-9 and TRBJ2-2 provide the parts outside the CDR3, is DTGVSQNPRHKITKRGQNVTFRCDPISEHNRLYWYRQTLGQGPEFLTYFQNEAQLEKSRLLSDRFSAERPKGSFSTLEIQRTEQGDSAMYLCASSSPGLAGEVGGELFFGEGSRLTVL.

A few counts support this clonotype. The V call is TRBV29-1, the J call TRBJ2-6; no clear D. CDR3 length equals 14 residues. CDR1 SQVTM and CDR2 ANQGSEA come from the germline V gene. Trimming cost V 4 bases and J 0 bases, with 7 bases left between them. CDR3 in DNA: TGCAGCGTTGCAGGAAGCTCTGGGGCCAACGTCCTGACTTTC. As protein: CSVAGSSGANVLTF.

This chain uses TRBV28 with TRBJ2-7; 7 bases are shared with TRBD1. The CDR3 runs to 15 residues. The V and J ends lost 5 bases and 0 bases, in that order; junction bases with no gene match: 7. Germline assignment: CDR1 MDHEN and CDR2 SYDVKM. CDR3 loop: CASSDTGDGSYEQYF. In DNA, the CDR3 is TGTGCCAGCAGTGACACAGGGGATGGCTCCTACGAGCAGTACTTC.

This clonotype was found many times. The chain couples TRBV7-3 to TRBJ2-5, with 7 bases fitting TRBD1. Germline CDR1 SGHTA, CDR2 FQGTGA. V was clipped by 2 bases and J by 7 bases; unmatched bases: 10. The CDR3 totals 15 residues. DNA for the CDR3: TGTGCCAGCAGCTTATCGCCGGGACAGCTCGCGACCCAGTACTTC. Residues: CASSLSPGQLATQYF.

The chain employs TRBV28 and TRBJ2-7, with D hard to call. The CDR3 is 13 residues long. CDR1 is MDHEN and CDR2 is SYDVKM in the germline V gene. Between the trimmed V and J ends, which lost 9 bases and 6 bases, there was a span of 18 bases. Here the CDR3 DNA reads TGTGCCAGTCACCCGAGATGGATGAGCGAGCAGTACTTC. It yields the protein CASHPRWMSEQYF.

CDR3 in amino acids: CSAFYQGGEQYF. CDR3 DNA sequence: TGCAGTGCTTTTTACCAGGGCGGGGAGCAGTACTTC. V gene TRBV20-1 combines with J gene TRBJ2-7; perhaps D is TRBD1 or TRBD2 (5 bases each). This CDR3 comprises 12 residues. Germline values: CDR1 DFQATT, CDR2 SNEGSKA (reference sequence). Trimming removed 5 bases at V and 7 bases at J, with 15 bases between.

This clonotype was recorded a few times. The rearrangement uses TRBV27 and TRBJ2-7, with 7 bases aligning to TRBD2. With V trimmed by 3 bases and J by 6 bases, 8 bases remained unmatched. The germline gives CDR1 MNHEY, CDR2 SMNVEV (reference sequence). The CDR3 runs 14 residues. The CDR3 protein is CASSLVRETLEQYF. CDR3 DNA sequence: TGTGCCAGCAGTTTGGTGCGGGAGACCCTCGAGCAGTACTTC.

This clonotype was counted a few times. The genes are TRBV10-3 and TRBJ2-3; D perhaps matches TRBD1 (6 bases). Deletions cut 0 bases from V and 6 bases from J, with 7 bases between. Germline V gene sequence: CDR1 ENHRY, CDR2 SYGVKD. CDR3 length equals 13 residues. Written as DNA, the CDR3 is TGTGCCATCAGTGAGTCAACAGGGGATACGCAGTATTTT. Protein: CAISESTGDTQYF.

This rearrangement joins TRBV9 to TRBJ2-3, with TRBD2 as a possible D gene (5 bases). Germline values: CDR1 SGDLS, CDR2 YYNGEE. The CDR3 totals 15 residues. With 0 bases removed from V and 5 bases from J, the gap between germline ends came to 13 bases. The CDR3 is CASSVVARREDTQYF. In DNA form, the CDR3 reads TGTGCCAGCAGCGTAGTAGCGAGGAGAGAAGATACGCAGTATTTT. Filled out from reference TRBV9 and TRBJ2-3, the complete variable domain reads DSGVTQTPKHLITATGQRVTLRCSPRSGDLSVYWYQQSLDQGLQFLIQYYNGEERAKGNILERFSAQQFPDLHSELNLSSLELGDSALYFCASSVVARREDTQYFGPGTRLTVL.